These 29 T cell receptor beta chains were all obtained from the same sample, sequenced in a study of T-cell reconstitution after alpha-beta-depleted transplantation in children. TCRbeta library construction was performed incorporating unique molecular identifiers. TCRdb analysed the PCR reads with MiXCR anew, one entry per CDR3 protein. The sample lists about 580,000 distinct CDR3 sequences; 23% were seen once. Sequences were derived from PBMCs, mostly from graft donor cells, sampled 360 days after TCRalphabeta/CD19-depleted stem cell transplant. The source of these receptors is a boy younger than two who had a stem cell transplant for acute myeloid leukemia, so the T cells may come from the graft donor.

The chain employs TRBV24-1 and TRBJ2-5; the D gene is possibly TRBD1 (7 bases). Between the trimmed V and J ends, which lost 5 bases and 5 bases, there was a span of 17 bases. The CDR3 is 15 amino acids. Germline V lookup: CDR1 KGHDR, CDR2 SFDVKD. The CDR3 DNA sequence: TGTGCCACCAGTGGCAAACAGGGGAGGTACGAGACCCAGTACTTC. Translation gives CATSGKQGRYETQYF.

This clonotype was counted a few times. The J gene is TRBJ2-7, the V gene TRBV20-1, with TRBD2 matching over 10 bases. This CDR3 region has 18 residues. The V gene's germline CDR1 is DFQATT and CDR2 SNEGSKA (reference sequence). V lost 5 bases to trimming and J lost 0 bases; unmatched junction nucleotides: 16. The DNA for the CDR3 is TGCAGTGCTCTTCCTATACCTGACACTAGCGGGGTCTCCTACGAGCAGTACGTC. This sequence encodes CSALPIPDTSGVSYEQYV.

The chain uses TRBV6-5 and TRBJ2-3; 11 nucleotides match TRBD2. The CDR3 loop spans 17 amino acids. After removal of 0 bases from V and 4 bases from J, the junction contained 6 bases not matched to a gene. Germline CDR1 MNHEY, CDR2 SVGAGI. Here the CDR3 reads CASSYSVGTSGPDTQYF. In DNA form, the CDR3 reads TGTGCCAGCAGTTACTCGGTTGGGACTAGCGGCCCAGATACGCAGTATTTT.

In this sample, this clonotype turned up a few times. The chain uses TRBV4-2 and TRBJ2-1, with a tentative D call TRBD2 (6 bases). Deletions cut 3 bases from V and 6 bases from J, with 18 bases between. Germline V gives CDR1 LGHNA, CDR2 YNFKEQ. The CDR3 loop spans 16 amino acids. CDR3 region: CASSQPNSGLRNEQFF. CDR3 DNA sequence: TGTGCCAGCAGCCAGCCAAATAGCGGCTTGCGCAATGAGCAGTTCTTC.

This clonotype was seen many times. This chain links TRBV27 with TRBJ2-2; D remains unclear. This CDR3 region has 13 residues. The germline CDR1 and CDR2 sequences are MNHEY and SMNVEV (reference sequence). V shed 3 bases and J shed 6 bases, with 8 bases lying between them. The CDR3 coding sequence is TGTGCCAGCAGTTTCCTCAGCCCCGGGGAGCTGTTTTTT. It translates to CASSFLSPGELFF.

This clonotype was observed many times. This rearrangement joins TRBV4-1 to TRBJ2-7; TRBD1 matches at 10 bases. CDR1 and CDR2 (germline): MGHRA, YSYEKL. Trimming at V came to 5 bases and at J to 2 bases, leaving 9 bases not matched to a gene. This CDR3 spans 16 amino acids. The CDR3 loop is CASSAWDRGRAYEQYV. The CDR3 region has the DNA TGCGCCAGCAGCGCCTGGGACAGGGGAAGAGCCTACGAGCAGTACGTC.

This clonotype has at least ten counts. CDR3 protein: CASGPSFGAGGNEQYF. The CDR3 DNA sequence: TGTGCCAGCGGTCCTTCGTTCGGAGCGGGGGGGAACGAGCAGTACTTC. The rearrangement uses TRBV3-1 and TRBJ2-7, with 10 bases identical to TRBD2. The ends lost 8 bases at V and 5 bases at J; junction bases unmatched: 15. Germline lookup yields CDR1 LGHDT and CDR2 YNNKEL (reference sequence). CDR3 length: 16 residues.

This chain uses TRBV12-3 or TRBV12-4 with TRBJ2-5; no clear D gene. The CDR3 spans 14 residues. V lost 3 bases to trimming and J lost 5 bases, with 13 bases between them. CDR3 loop: CASSFEVRRETQYF. The CDR3 DNA reads as TGTGCCAGCAGTTTCGAGGTCCGTAGGGAGACCCAGTACTTC.

This clonotype was found a few times. The J gene is TRBJ2-3, the V gene TRBV5-1; 9 bases are a match to TRBD1. CDR1 and CDR2 from the germline V gene are SGHRS and YFSETQ. The CDR3 totals 14 residues. Trimming removed 3 bases from V and 6 bases from J; junction bases left unmatched: 5. CDR3 DNA sequence: TGCGCCAGCAGCTACCCCGACAGGGGGGATACGCAGTATTTT. This codes for CASSYPDRGDTQYF.

For the CDR3, the DNA is TGTGCCAGCAGAGACAGCTACCTCTCTGCGGACACAGATACGCAGTATTTT. This encodes CASRDSYLSADTDTQYF. This rearrangement joins TRBV12-3 or TRBV12-4 to TRBJ2-3, with D possibly TRBD1 on 5 matching bases. Trimming shortened V by 6 bases and J by 2 bases, and 21 bases separated the two germline ends. There are 17 residues in the CDR3.

This clonotype was observed many times. The chain combines TRBV5-1 with TRBJ1-4; D is undetermined. With 7 bases removed from V and 3 bases from J, the gap between germline ends came to 10 bases. The germline gives CDR1 SGHRS, CDR2 YFSETQ. The CDR3 has 13 residues. The CDR3 here is CASGTAANEKLFF. In DNA form, the CDR3 reads TGCGCCAGCGGCACAGCGGCTAATGAAAAACTGTTTTTT.

This clonotype was counted a few times. V is TRBV20-1 and J is TRBJ1-1, with 9 nucleotides matching TRBD1. CDR3 length: 15 amino acids. Germline CDR1 is DFQATT and CDR2 is SNEGSKA (reference sequence). Germline trimming cut 3 bases from V and 4 bases from J; bases unmatched to any gene: 9. The CDR3 nucleotides are TGCAGTGCTAGGGAGGGGACAGGGATGAGCACTGAAGCTTTCTTT. It encodes CSAREGTGMSTEAFF.

The DNA of the CDR3 is TGTGCCAGCAGCGCACACCGGGACGCGACGTCCACTGAAGCTTTCTTT. This codes for CASSAHRDATSTEAFF. This chain links TRBV7-9 with TRBJ1-1, with a possible D match to TRBD1 (5 bases). With 5 bases removed from V and 4 bases from J, the gap between germline ends came to 20 bases. The germline gives CDR1 SEHNR, CDR2 FQNEAQ (reference sequence). The CDR3 totals 16 residues.

This clonotype has at least ten counts. V gene TRBV7-3 combines with J gene TRBJ1-5; 8 bases line up with TRBD1. V shed 8 bases, J shed 4 bases, and the junction held 4 bases outside the gene matches. CDR1 is SGHTA, CDR2 FQGTGA, per germline. CDR3 size: 13 residues. CDR3 amino acids: CASSGGQNQPQHF. Here the CDR3 DNA reads TGTGCCAGCTCAGGGGGCCAGAATCAGCCCCAGCATTTT.

This clonotype was counted a few times. The genes are TRBV29-1 and TRBJ2-2; D possibly corresponds to TRBD1 (6 bases). The CDR3 spans 14 residues. Germline lookup yields CDR1 SQVTM and CDR2 ANQGSEA. Trimming removed 7 bases at V and 2 bases at J, with 14 bases between. The CDR3 DNA reads as TGCAGCGCTGGCAGGGGCGGTAACACCGGGGAGCTGTTTTTT. Translating gives CSAGRGGNTGELFF.

This clonotype was recorded a few times. This chain links TRBV20-1 with TRBJ2-1; weak D call: TRBD2 (5 bases). Trimming stripped 0 bases from V and 0 bases from J, with 9 bases between. Per germline, CDR1 DFQATT and CDR2 SNEGSKA (reference sequence). The CDR3 runs 15 residues. In DNA form, the CDR3 reads TGCAGTGCTAGAGAAGTTGGGAGCTCCTACAATGAGCAGTTCTTC. It translates to CSAREVGSSYNEQFF.

The chain has TRBV24-1 and TRBJ2-5; D not certain. CDR3 length: 14 residues. V was clipped by 0 bases and J by 4 bases, with 8 bases between them. The germline V gene has CDR1 KGHDR and CDR2 SFDVKD. The CDR3 DNA reads as TGTGCCACCAGTGATTTGTACAGTTCAGAGACCCAGTACTTC. It yields the protein CATSDLYSSETQYF.

This clonotype showed up many times. This chain uses TRBV12-3 or TRBV12-4 with TRBJ2-7; D remains unclear. There are 15 residues in the CDR3. Trimming took off 4 bases at V and 2 bases at J, with 15 bases between the two ends. The CDR3 DNA is TGTGCCAGCAGTTCCCACCTTCGGGTAGCCTACGAGCAGTACTTC. Encoded protein: CASSSHLRVAYEQYF.

This clonotype showed up just a few times. This chain joins TRBV3-1 and TRBJ2-2, with unresolved D. Germline CDR1 reads LGHDT; CDR2 reads YNNKEL (reference sequence). The V and J ends lost 0 bases and 2 bases respectively, with 13 bases between them. The CDR3 length is 17 residues. The CDR3 spells CASSQDFGPINTGELFF. In DNA, the CDR3 is TGTGCCAGCAGCCAAGATTTCGGGCCGATCAACACCGGGGAGCTGTTTTTT.

This clonotype was seen repeatedly, ten times or more. The chain couples TRBV20-1 to TRBJ2-1; TRBD1 matches at 7 bases. With V trimmed by 6 bases and J by 0 bases, 5 bases remained unmatched. Germline CDR1 and CDR2: DFQATT and SNEGSKA (reference sequence). This CDR3 is 14 amino acids long. The CDR3: CSAEGASSYNEQFF. The CDR3 bases are TGCAGTGCAGAGGGGGCGAGCTCCTACAATGAGCAGTTCTTC.

There are a few counts of this clonotype. V is TRBV7-9 and J is TRBJ2-7; unclear D gene. The CDR3 covers 13 residues. Trimming removed 5 bases at V and 5 bases at J, with 13 bases between. Germline V CDR1 and CDR2: SEHNR, FQNEAQ (reference sequence). The chain's CDR3 is CASSQSVGDEQYV. The CDR3 coding sequence is TGTGCCAGCAGCCAAAGTGTTGGGGACGAGCAGTACGTC.

This clonotype was seen ten or more times. The gene calls are TRBV4-3 and TRBJ2-7; the D call may be TRBD1 or TRBD2 (6 bases each). Trimming took 1 base from V and 4 from J, leaving 11 bases between them. The CDR3 loop spans 14 amino acids. CDR1 LGHNA and CDR2 YSLEER come from the germline V gene. The CDR3 region is CASSQGGATYEQYF. The DNA of the CDR3 is TGCGCCAGCAGCCAAGGGGGGGCGACTTACGAGCAGTACTTC.

Many counts were recorded for this clonotype. The chain links TRBV28 to TRBJ2-3; D perhaps matches TRBD2 (6 bases). Per germline, CDR1 MDHEN and CDR2 SYDVKM. The germline V and J ends were trimmed by 2 bases and 2 bases, with 14 bases remaining between them. The CDR3 loop spans 16 amino acids. CDR3 in amino acids: CASSLLPGRDTDTQYF. CDR3 DNA sequence: TGTGCCAGCAGTTTACTCCCCGGGAGAGACACAGATACGCAGTATTTT.

J is TRBJ2-5 and V is TRBV7-9; 8 nucleotides line up with TRBD1. V was pared by 3 bases and J by 4 bases, with 4 bases of the junction left unmatched. Germline V gene data show CDR1 as SEHNR and CDR2 as FQNEAQ (reference sequence). This CDR3 is built from 14 residues. CDR3 bases: TGTGCCAGCAGCTTCCCCCAGGGGGCAGAGACCCAGTACTTC. Translated, it gives CASSFPQGAETQYF.

The chain links TRBV4-3 to TRBJ2-2; TRBD1 might be the D (5 bases). Germline V CDR1 and CDR2: LGHNA, YSLEER. This CDR3 contains 15 residues. Trimming shortened V by 5 bases and J by 4 bases, and 14 bases separated the two germline ends. The DNA of the CDR3 is TGCGCCAGCAGCTTTCGACAGATTGCCACCGGGGAGCTGTTTTTT. Protein product: CASSFRQIATGELFF.

The genes are TRBV20-1 and TRBJ2-1, with 9 bases lining up with TRBD2. The CDR3 covers 15 residues. Germline assignment: CDR1 DFQATT and CDR2 SNEGSKA (reference sequence). Unmatched junction bases numbered 6, after V lost 0 bases and J lost 6 bases. The CDR3 DNA follows: TGCAGTGCTAGAGATAGGCGGGGGGGAAGCAATGAGCAGTTCTTC. Encoded protein: CSARDRRGGSNEQFF.

This clonotype was found many times. The gene calls are TRBV29-1 and TRBJ2-7; no clear D. V gave up 5 bases and J gave up 2 bases, with 13 bases separating them. From germline, CDR1 is SQVTM and CDR2 ANQGSEA. The CDR3 is 13 residues long. For the CDR3, the DNA is TGCAGCGTTACGCAGCGCCTAACCTACGAGCAGTACTTC. It encodes CSVTQRLTYEQYF.

The chain uses TRBV11-2 and TRBJ2-1; TRBD1 might be the D (6 bases). CDR1 is SGHAT and CDR2 is FQNNGV in the germline V gene. The CDR3 length is 18 residues. Between the trimmed V and J ends, which lost 5 bases and 0 bases, there was a span of 20 bases. CDR3 amino acids: CASSVISGTTSSYNEQFF. The CDR3 nucleotides are TGTGCCAGCAGCGTTATATCCGGGACAACGAGCTCCTACAATGAGCAGTTCTTC. Filled out from reference TRBV11-2 and TRBJ2-1, the complete variable domain reads EAGVAQSPRYKIIEKRQSVAFWCNPISGHATLYWYQQILGQGPKLLIQFQNNGVVDDSQLPKDRFSAERLKGVDSTLKIQPAKLEDSAVYLCASSVISGTTSSYNEQFFGPGTRLTVL.

The count of this clonotype is one. The V and J genes are TRBV6-4 and TRBJ1-2, with a weak D call TRBD1 (6 bases). CDR1 is MRHNA, CDR2 SNTAGT, per germline. This CDR3 is built from 14 residues. V lost 3 bases and J lost 6, with 14 bases in between. The CDR3 region is CASSETGTYHGYTF. CDR3 in DNA: TGTGCCAGCAGTGAAACCGGGACATACCATGGCTACACCTTC.